The T cell receptor beta chain described here comes from a study of blood T cell repertoires in COVID-19 (TCRdb year 2020). About the study as a whole: Samples covering the acute and convalescent phases of COVID-19 were provided by collaborators in the United States, Italy and Spain. The sample metadata nearly always contained a de-identified subject ID, COVID-19 status, age in years and sex. The prospective study material was composed of cDNA or gDNA derived from T cells, B-cell-depleted T cells, or PBMCs. The samples were drawn from the first 160 participants of the ongoing ImmuneRACE study and from under 1,500 subjects provided by 6 global collaborators. Where available, HLA class I and class II types were taken from metadata supplied by the sample provider and were not determined by assay-based typing. A freely available public database, intended as a resource for researchers studying the immune response to SARS-CoV-2, is where the repertoires were released. Deeply sampled blood TCRbeta repertoires from subjects exposed to, actively infected with, or recovered from COVID-19 were included in the dataset. Study-wide conclusions, independent of this receptor: The amount of clinical and demographic metadata varied by source and participant and was provided uncurated.

On this clone: No antigen is known for it. No clone much larger than this one lies a single base away; base qualities are absent.

The immunoSEQ Assay, a bias-controlled multiplex PCR, was used to amplify TCRbeta CDR3 regions from genomic DNA. Regarding the original processing steps: The number of nucleated cells in each sample was estimated from the amplification of reference gene primers within the assay. To quantify the absolute abundance of each unique TCRbeta CDR3 rearrangement, sequence reads were collapsed and filtered. Productive Simpson clonality was computed per sample as the square root of Simpson's diversity index over productive rearrangements. As stored in TCRdb, this immuneACCESS dataset retains in-frame rearrangements with V and J assigned. A fraction of the clones does not appear; measured against another copy, unresolved V genes explain less than half of the discrepancy, and the remainder lacks a known reason. The DNA gave D and trimming, while V, J and clone size come from that table. The sample profile shows 55,000 to 75,000 clones; 60% to 85% of them were found once. Approximately 23% of the sample is in the top ten clones.

The CDR3 runs 18 amino acids, cysteine and phenylalanine included. The entry retains the CDR3 DNA only, 54 bases that are in frame from base 1. Taken from the germline V gene, the CDR1 and CDR2 loops are SGDLS and YYNGEE. The germline V and J ends show losses of 0 bases and 0 bases respectively, and no gene match explains 9 bases of the junction. The collaborating institutions used their own protocols to collect whole blood in K2EDTA tubes. For TCRbeta analysis, collaborators shipped samples in one of three forms: frozen whole blood, isolated PBMCs, or DNA extracted from either of those sample types.

This clonotype was obtained from a human donor in a cohort sampled during active COVID-19. The sequence joins TRBV9 to TRBJ2-1, with 7 junctional bases fitting TRBD2. The source material was peripheral blood. The CDR3 here reads CASSVGSLAASSYNEQFF. The DNA sequence is TGTGCCAGCAGCGTAGGTAGCCTAGCGGCTAGCTCCTACAATGAGCAGTTCTTC.